This entry lists 30 T cell receptor beta chains sequenced from one sample in a study of blood T cell repertoires in COVID-19. Generated by immunoSEQ multiplex PCR, the TCRdb table keeps only in-frame clones and is missing some. The sample holds roughly 68,000 clones; around nine tenths are singletons and the top ten take 3.4%. The sequenced material came from peripheral blood. These receptors came from a woman aged 45-60 years with COVID-19, enrolled during active disease.

This clone has a handful of counts. The chain links TRBV5-6 to TRBJ1-5; 9 nucleotides match TRBD1. Unmatched junction bases numbered 8, after V lost 3 bases and J lost 7 bases. The CDR3 contains 15 residues. The germline V gene encodes CDR1 SGHDT and CDR2 YYEEEE. CDR3 amino acids: CASSSTGGRGQPQHF. CDR3 DNA: TGTGCCAGCAGCTCTACAGGGGGCCGGGGCCAGCCCCAGCATTTT.

This rearrangement joins TRBV5-1 to TRBJ2-1; D is possibly TRBD2 (5 bases). The length of the CDR3 is 12 residues. V was pared by 3 bases and J by 8 bases, with 9 bases between. In germline, CDR1 is SGHRS, CDR2 YFSETQ. Written as DNA, the CDR3 is TGCGCCAGCAGCTCCGCCGGGGATGAGCAGTTCTTC. Its translation: CASSSAGDEQFF.

CDR3 loop: CASSLRGTSGRIYNEQFF. CDR3 DNA: TGTGCCAGCAGTTTAAGGGGGACTAGCGGGAGGATTTACAATGAGCAGTTCTTC. This chain links TRBV27 with TRBJ2-1; 15 bases line up with TRBD2. V lost 2 bases and J lost 4; bases outside the gene matches: 6. The CDR3 runs 18 residues. Germline values: CDR1 MNHEY, CDR2 SMNVEV (reference sequence).

The chain carries TRBV5-6 and TRBJ2-1; 8 bases are shared with TRBD2. The germline gives CDR1 SGHDT, CDR2 YYEEEE. With 3 bases clipped from V and 6 bases from J, the junction kept 11 bases outside the gene matches. The CDR3 has 16 amino acids. The CDR3 reads CASSSPGSGVPNEQFF. CDR3 DNA: TGTGCCAGCAGCTCCCCTGGTAGCGGGGTTCCCAATGAGCAGTTCTTC.

The chain couples TRBV6-5 to TRBJ2-3, with unresolved D. CDR1 is MNHEY and CDR2 is SVGAGI in the germline V gene. V lost 5 bases and J lost 4, with 16 bases in between. The CDR3 contains 15 residues. CDR3 in DNA: TGTGCCAGCAGTCTCAGCATCGACTCACCAGATACGCAGTATTTT. Translating gives CASSLSIDSPDTQYF.

Only one count was recorded for this clone. The chain carries TRBV28 and TRBJ1-3; D gene ambiguous. This CDR3 contains 15 residues. V lost 3 bases, J lost 0 bases, and 9 bases lay in between. Germline CDR1 reads MDHEN; CDR2 reads SYDVKM. CDR3 loop: CASSFARFSGNTIYF. The CDR3 DNA reads TGTGCCAGCAGTTTTGCCAGGTTCTCTGGAAACACCATATATTTT. The full variable domain, in which reference TRBV28 and TRBJ1-3 provide the parts outside the CDR3, is DVKVTQSSRYLVKRTGEKVFLECVQDMDHENMFWYRQDPGLGLRLIYFSYDVKMKEKGDIPEGYSVSREKKERFSLILESASTNQTSMYLCASSFARFSGNTIYFGEGSWLTVV.

This clone turned up a few times. The rearrangement uses TRBV4-1 and TRBJ2-2; TRBD1 might be the D (5 bases). Trimming took 1 base from V and 4 from J, leaving 13 bases between them. Germline CDR1 reads MGHRA; CDR2 reads YSYEKL. This CDR3 spans 16 amino acids. The CDR3 loop is CASSQVMGLSTGELFF. The CDR3, as DNA: TGCGCCAGCAGCCAAGTAATGGGGCTCAGCACCGGGGAGCTGTTTTTT.

The rearrangement uses TRBV7-9 and TRBJ1-1; 9 positions match TRBD1. CDR1 and CDR2 from the germline V gene are SEHNR and FQNEAQ (reference sequence). The CDR3 contains 15 residues. V lost 5 bases and J lost 5; bases outside the gene matches: 9. As DNA, the CDR3 is TGTGCCAGCAGCCACCGGGACAGGGATAATACTGAAGCTTTCTTT. Translating gives CASSHRDRDNTEAFF.

The rearrangement links TRBV29-1 to TRBJ1-1; 7 bases are shared with TRBD1. In germline, CDR1 is SQVTM, CDR2 ANQGSEA. J was trimmed by 2 bases and V by 7 bases; bases with no gene match: 7. The CDR3 is 13 amino acids. The chain's CDR3 is CSALTGANTEAFF. In DNA, the CDR3 is TGCAGCGCACTTACAGGGGCCAACACTGAAGCTTTCTTT.

The CDR3 nucleotides read TGTGCCAGCAGCGAGGCGGGAAGGGAGCAGTTCTTC. As protein: CASSEAGREQFF. V usage is TRBV9 and J usage is TRBJ2-1, with a tentative D call TRBD2 (6 bases). Trimming removed 3 bases from V and 10 bases from J, with 11 bases in between. CDR1 SGDLS and CDR2 YYNGEE come from the germline V gene. The CDR3 is 12 residues long.

V usage is TRBV28 and J usage is TRBJ2-2, with D tentatively TRBD1 (6 bases). The CDR3 contains 16 residues. Looked up from germline, CDR1 is MDHEN and CDR2 is SYDVKM. Trimming pared 2 bases from V and 0 bases from J, leaving 10 bases between. The CDR3 loop reads CASSLGGRANTGELFF. The CDR3 bases are TGTGCCAGCAGTTTAGGGGGCCGAGCGAACACCGGGGAGCTGTTTTTT.

The V and J genes are TRBV6-2 or TRBV6-3 and TRBJ1-5; 7 bases map to TRBD1. From germline, CDR1 is MNHEY and CDR2 SVGEGT. The CDR3 has 17 residues. V was clipped by 5 bases and J by 4 bases; unmatched bases: 14. The CDR3 DNA reads as TGTGCCAGCAGTAAACGAACCGCCGGGACAGCAAATCAGCCCCAGCATTTT. Translated, it gives CASSKRTAGTANQPQHF.

V and J are TRBV11-2 and TRBJ2-3; TRBD2 matches 10 bases. CDR3 length equals 14 residues. Germline assignment: CDR1 SGHAT and CDR2 FQNNGV. The V and J ends lost 3 bases and 5 bases, in that order; junction bases with no gene match: 2. CDR3 in amino acids: CASSFLAGGDTQYF. CDR3 nucleotides: TGTGCCAGCAGCTTTTTAGCGGGAGGAGATACGCAGTATTTT.

The chain employs TRBV4-2 and TRBJ2-1, with a possible D match to TRBD2 (5 bases). Germline-derived CDR1 and CDR2 are LGHNA and YNFKEQ. CDR3 length: 13 residues. V was clipped by 3 bases and J by 5 bases, with 8 bases between them. The CDR3 loop reads CASSQRAHNEQFF. The CDR3 DNA reads as TGTGCCAGCAGCCAGAGGGCTCACAATGAGCAGTTCTTC.

The chain joins TRBV12-3 or TRBV12-4 to TRBJ2-1; D gene uncertain. Trimming pared 3 bases from V and 9 bases from J, leaving 6 bases between. The CDR3 has 11 amino acids. The CDR3 sequence: CASSFRAEQFF. The CDR3 nucleotides read TGTGCCAGCAGTTTTAGAGCTGAGCAGTTCTTC.

V is TRBV19 and J is TRBJ1-2; 7 bases are shared with TRBD1. Germline V gives CDR1 LNHDA, CDR2 SQIVND (reference sequence). This CDR3 contains 15 residues. V dropped 6 bases and J dropped 4; count of bases not matched to a gene: 11. The chain's CDR3 is CASSPRGDIFYGYTF. CDR3 DNA sequence: TGTGCCAGTAGCCCCAGGGGGGACATTTTCTATGGCTACACCTTC.

The chain couples TRBV27 to TRBJ2-7; a weak D match, TRBD2 (6 bases). Germline CDR1 is MNHEY and CDR2 is SMNVEV (reference sequence). V was shortened by 0 bases and J by 2 bases, with 11 bases between the two germline ends. CDR3 length: 15 amino acids. The CDR3 protein is CASSLSEGRTYEQYF. In DNA, the CDR3 is TGTGCCAGCAGTTTATCGGAGGGGCGGACCTACGAGCAGTACTTC.

Written as DNA, the CDR3 is TGCGCCAGCAGCTCAGGGACAGTACATAATTCACCCCTCCACTTT. Translated: CASSSGTVHNSPLHF. V usage is TRBV5-1 and J usage is TRBJ1-6, with 7 bases matching TRBD1. The germline gives CDR1 SGHRS, CDR2 YFSETQ. With V trimmed by 3 bases and J by 5 bases, 5 bases remained unmatched. The CDR3 sequence is 15 residues long.

The J gene is TRBJ1-5, the V gene TRBV7-6, with a weak D call TRBD1 (6 bases). V lost 5 bases, J lost 11 bases, and 16 bases lay in between. The germline V gene has CDR1 SGHVS and CDR2 FNYEAQ. The CDR3 spans 13 residues. The CDR3 DNA reads as TGTGCCAGCAGCCCAACCCGGGACACCACCCAGCATTTT. Amino acids: CASSPTRDTTQHF.

The chain has TRBV5-1 and TRBJ1-1; D not resolved. The V gene lost 4 bases and the J gene lost 7 bases, with 11 bases spanning the gap. The germline gives CDR1 SGHRS, CDR2 YFSETQ. The CDR3 extends over 12 amino acids. The CDR3 region is CASSTTRGEAFF. CDR3 nucleotides: TGCGCCAGCAGCACAACCCGTGGTGAAGCTTTCTTT.

The chain employs TRBV9 and TRBJ1-2; 10 bases match TRBD1. Germline V gene data show CDR1 as SGDLS and CDR2 as YYNGEE. V lost 2 bases and J lost 2; bases outside the gene matches: 3. The CDR3 consists of 15 residues. Here the CDR3 reads CASSVGTGANYGYTF. CDR3 DNA sequence: TGTGCCAGCAGCGTGGGGACAGGGGCAAACTATGGCTACACCTTC.

V gene TRBV27 combines with J gene TRBJ2-7; D is ambiguous. Germline lookup yields CDR1 MNHEY and CDR2 SMNVEV (reference sequence). The V end was cut by 5 bases, the J end by 0 bases, with 8 bases between. This CDR3 is built from 13 residues. CDR3 DNA: TGTGCCAGCAGTGAAGCCCCCTCCTACGAGCAGTACTTC. Its protein is CASSEAPSYEQYF.

This clone was recorded a few times. CDR3 loop: CASSPLVTGSNSPLHF. CDR3 bases: TGCGCCAGCAGCCCTCTGGTGACAGGCTCCAATTCACCCCTCCACTTT. The rearrangement uses TRBV4-1 and TRBJ1-6, with D maybe TRBD1 (6 bases). This CDR3 is built from 16 residues. Germline CDR1 reads MGHRA; CDR2 reads YSYEKL. Trimming removed 4 bases from V and 7 bases from J, with 17 bases in between.

The CDR3 loop is CASSPGGTYTF. The CDR3 bases are TGTGCCAGCAGCCCCGGGGGGACCTACACCTTC. This rearrangement joins TRBV9 to TRBJ1-2, with a weak D call TRBD1 (5 bases). V lost 4 bases and J 10 bases, leaving 11 bases between the germline ends. The CDR3 runs to 11 residues. Per the germline V gene, CDR1 is SGDLS and CDR2 is YYNGEE.

This clone was seen a handful of times. V is TRBV19 and J is TRBJ2-7, with 7 nucleotides matching TRBD2. The V and J ends lost 7 bases and 0 bases, in that order; junction bases with no gene match: 3. The CDR3 runs 13 residues. Germline V gene lookup returns CDR1 LNHDA and CDR2 SQIVND (reference sequence). CDR3 DNA: TGTGCCAGTATCGGGGGGTCCTCCTACGAGCAGTACTTC. This codes for CASIGGSSYEQYF.

The CDR3 sequence is CSGTTYYEQYF. The DNA of the CDR3 is TGCAGCGGGACAACCTATTACGAGCAGTACTTC. This chain joins TRBV29-1 and TRBJ2-7, with TRBD1 as a possible D gene (5 bases). Germline-derived CDR1 and CDR2 are SQVTM and ANQGSEA. V shed 7 bases and J shed 4 bases, with 11 bases lying between them. The CDR3 runs 11 residues.

The chain employs TRBV4-1 and TRBJ2-7; D is ambiguous. The germline V and J ends were trimmed by 0 bases and 3 bases, with 18 bases remaining between them. Germline values: CDR1 MGHRA, CDR2 YSYEKL. CDR3 length equals 17 residues. This chain's CDR3 is CASSQDRGSTTIYEQYF. The CDR3 coding sequence is TGCGCCAGCAGCCAAGATCGAGGCTCTACGACGATCTACGAGCAGTACTTC.

This clone appeared once. The genes are TRBV18 and TRBJ2-7; 10 bases line up with TRBD2. V gave up 6 bases and J gave up 0 bases; unmatched junction bases: 8. Looked up from germline, CDR1 is KGHSH and CDR2 is LQKENI. The CDR3 has 16 amino acids. The CDR3 is CASSPWTSGNSYEQYF. The CDR3 DNA is TGTGCCAGCTCTCCCTGGACTAGCGGCAACTCCTACGAGCAGTACTTC.

This clone was seen only once. The J gene is TRBJ2-3, the V gene TRBV27; 12 bases map to TRBD2. The CDR3 totals 16 residues. Germline assignment: CDR1 MNHEY and CDR2 SMNVEV (reference sequence). The junction had 7 bases not matched to a gene; V was cut back by 5 bases and J by 4 bases. The CDR3 loop reads CASSPRLAGDADTQYF. The CDR3 nucleotides read TGTGCCAGCAGTCCTAGACTAGCGGGAGACGCAGATACGCAGTATTTT.

The chain carries TRBV28 and TRBJ1-3; possibly TRBD1 for D (5 bases). Trimming took 7 bases from V and 3 from J, leaving 16 bases between them. Germline CDR1 and CDR2: MDHEN and SYDVKM. CDR3 size: 15 residues. The CDR3: CASTLGGTDGNTIYF. The DNA for the CDR3 is TGTGCCAGCACCTTGGGGGGAACTGATGGAAACACCATATATTTT.